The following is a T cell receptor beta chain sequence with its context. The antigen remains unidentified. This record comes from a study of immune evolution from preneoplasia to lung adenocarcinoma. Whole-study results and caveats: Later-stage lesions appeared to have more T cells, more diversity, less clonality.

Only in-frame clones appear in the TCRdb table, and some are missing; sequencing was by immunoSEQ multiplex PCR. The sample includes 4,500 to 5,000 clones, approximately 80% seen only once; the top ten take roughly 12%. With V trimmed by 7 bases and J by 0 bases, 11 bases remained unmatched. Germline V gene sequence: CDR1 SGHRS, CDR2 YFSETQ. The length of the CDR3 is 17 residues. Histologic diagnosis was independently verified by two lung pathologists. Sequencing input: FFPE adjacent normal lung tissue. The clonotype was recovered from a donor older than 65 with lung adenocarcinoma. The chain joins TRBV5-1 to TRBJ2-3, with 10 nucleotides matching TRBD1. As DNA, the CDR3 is TGCGCCAGCGCGAAAGGGACAGGGGACACTAGCACAGATACGCAGTATTTT. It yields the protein CASAKGTGDTSTDTQYF.